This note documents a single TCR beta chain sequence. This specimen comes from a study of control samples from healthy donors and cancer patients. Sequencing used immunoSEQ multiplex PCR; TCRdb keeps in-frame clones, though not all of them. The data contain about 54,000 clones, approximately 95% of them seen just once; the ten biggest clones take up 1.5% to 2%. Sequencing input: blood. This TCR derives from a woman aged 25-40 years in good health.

The CDR3 protein is CASSEGGAGDGYGYTF. As DNA, the CDR3 is TGTGCCAGCAGTGAAGGTGGGGCAGGGGATGGCTATGGCTACACCTTC. This rearrangement joins TRBV25-1 to TRBJ1-2; D might be TRBD1 (6 bases). Trimming stripped 2 bases from V and 4 bases from J, with 17 bases between. Germline V gene data show CDR1 as MGHDK and CDR2 as SYGVNS. CDR3 length: 16 amino acids.